This T cell receptor beta chain was sequenced during a study of cytomegalovirus exposure and HLA in healthy donors. Study-wide background: Genetic ancestry analysis placed 75% to 85% of the 300 to 400 donors that were genotyped in the Caucasian-associated cluster.

Concerning this clone itself: Its target is not known.

PCR was performed using 60 Vbeta and 13 Jbeta primers. Measured with immunoSEQ multiplex PCR; TCRdb has only the in-frame clones, and not every one. Among tens of thousands of clones listed, about 84% were seen once. This CDR3 has 14 amino acids. Germline CDR1 MNHEY, CDR2 SVGAGI. Trimming at V came to 6 bases and at J to 0 bases, leaving 4 bases not matched to a gene. Findings and caveats of the study: Some V segments, including TRBV6-2 and TRBV6-3, were excluded as indistinguishable. Within an earlier analysis, most TCR beta V segments proved productive either about 87% or about 30% of the time.

The rearrangement links TRBV6-5 to TRBJ1-1; TRBD1 matches at 7 bases. Sequences were obtained from PBMCs. The receptor was derived from a girl aged 2 to 9 in good health and CMV-seropositive. CDR3 residues: CASRPGQLNTEAFF. In DNA form, the CDR3 reads TGTGCCAGCAGACCGGGACAGTTGAACACTGAAGCTTTCTTT.